The 10 T cell receptor beta chains listed next were all sequenced from one sample in a study of blood T cell repertoires in COVID-19. The table came from immunoSEQ multiplex PCR; TCRdb's copy has only in-frame clones and leaves some out. The sample consists of 50,000 to 55,000 clones, around 86% of them appearing once. Sequenced material: peripheral blood. The origin of the receptors is a woman of 80 years or more with acute or convalescent COVID-19.

The V and J genes are TRBV7-8 and TRBJ2-3, with D possibly TRBD2 on 5 matching bases. Germline V gene lookup returns CDR1 SGHVS and CDR2 FQNEAQ. Trimming removed 5 bases from V and 0 bases from J, with 21 bases in between. The CDR3 is 18 amino acids. Written as DNA, the CDR3 is TGTGCCAGCAGCCCCCGGCGGACTCTAATCACTAGCACAGATACGCAGTATTTT. Protein: CASSPRRTLITSTDTQYF.

The V and J genes are TRBV5-1 and TRBJ2-3, with 11 bases aligning to TRBD2. The V gene end was trimmed by 5 bases and the J gene end by 0 bases; junction bases not matched to a gene: 2. This CDR3 contains 15 residues. CDR1 and CDR2 from the germline V gene are SGHRS and YFSETQ. The CDR3 bases are TGCGCCAGCAGGGGGACTAGCGGTAGCACAGATACGCAGTATTTT. Protein product: CASRGTSGSTDTQYF. Full variable domain (missing parts from reference TRBV5-1 and TRBJ2-3): KAGVTQTPRYLIKTRGQQVTLSCSPISGHRSVSWYQQTPGQGLQFLFEYFSETQRNKGNFPGRFSGRQFSNSRSEMNVSTLELGDSALYLCASRGTSGSTDTQYFGPGTRLTVL.

The chain couples TRBV7-3 to TRBJ2-2; 7 bases agree with TRBD2. Germline CDR1 SGHTA, CDR2 FQGTGA. V shed 2 bases, J shed 4 bases, and the junction held 13 bases outside the gene matches. The CDR3 extends over 18 amino acids. The CDR3, as DNA: TGTGCCAGCAGCTTATTTGCCCCGGGTGGGGGGGGCACCGGGGAGCTGTTTTTT. Translated, it gives CASSLFAPGGGGTGELFF.

The chain combines TRBV2 with TRBJ2-1, with TRBD2 identical over 8 bases. This CDR3 comprises 15 residues. V lost 3 bases to trimming and J lost 9 bases; unmatched junction nucleotides: 10. Germline-derived CDR1 and CDR2 are SNHLY and FYNNEI. In nucleotides, the CDR3 is TGTGCCAGCAGTGATGTCGGGAGGGACGCCCTTGAGCAGTTCTTC. This translates into CASSDVGRDALEQFF.

Written as DNA, the CDR3 is TGCGCCAGCAGCCCCCGACTAGCGGAAAACACAGATACGCAGTATTTT. Residues: CASSPRLAENTDTQYF. The chain employs TRBV4-1 and TRBJ2-3; TRBD2 matches 9 bases. Germline V CDR1 and CDR2: MGHRA, YSYEKL. J was trimmed by 2 bases and V by 4 bases; bases with no gene match: 7. This CDR3 contains 16 residues.

This clone was counted a single time. J is TRBJ2-5 and V is TRBV3-1 (or the pseudogene TRBV3-2); D is ambiguous. The V gene lost 6 bases and the J gene lost 2 bases, with 7 bases spanning the gap. This CDR3 has 12 residues. CDR1 is LGHDT, CDR2 YNNKEL, per germline (reference sequence). CDR3 coding DNA: TGTGCCAGCAGAAAGAGACAAGAGACCCAGTACTTC. Its translation: CASRKRQETQYF.

The chain has TRBV18 and TRBJ2-3; 7 bases are a match to TRBD2. This CDR3 has 15 amino acids. V was pared by 6 bases and J by 0 bases, with 6 bases of the junction left unmatched. Germline V gene lookup returns CDR1 KGHSH and CDR2 LQKENI. The CDR3 coding sequence is TGTGCCAGCTCGCCGGGACTAACTAGCACAGATACGCAGTATTTT. It translates to CASSPGLTSTDTQYF.

The rearrangement joins TRBV28 to TRBJ1-6; D is unclear. CDR1 is MDHEN, CDR2 SYDVKM, per germline. The CDR3 loop spans 13 amino acids. Trimming removed 8 bases at V and 0 bases at J, with 5 bases between. CDR3 nucleotide sequence: TGTGCCAGCCTCAGCTCCTATAATTCACCCCTCCACTTT. This encodes CASLSSYNSPLHF.

The V and J genes are TRBV6-6 and TRBJ1-1, with 8 bases fitting TRBD1. The V and J ends lost 6 bases and 4 bases, in that order; junction bases with no gene match: 4. The CDR3 totals 13 residues. CDR1 is MNHNY, CDR2 SVGAGI, per germline (reference sequence). The chain's CDR3 is CASRQGASTEAFF. CDR3 DNA: TGTGCCAGCAGGCAGGGGGCAAGCACTGAAGCTTTCTTT.

The rearrangement uses TRBV5-4 and TRBJ2-3; 8 nucleotides match TRBD2. This CDR3 is 15 amino acids long. CDR1 and CDR2 (germline): SGHNT, YYREEE (reference sequence). With V trimmed by 2 bases and J by 6 bases, 8 bases remained unmatched. DNA for the CDR3: TGTGCCAGCAGCTTAAGGCGGGGGGACACGGATACGCAGTATTTT. This translates into CASSLRRGDTDTQYF.